This is a list of T cell receptor beta chains from one sample in a study of PD-L1 blockade in urothelial cancer. Sequencing was performed with immunoSEQ multiplex PCR; in TCRdb, only in-frame clones are kept and a portion is missing. The sample includes tens of thousands of clones, 90% to 95% of them seen just once. The material was PBMCs, obtained around atezolizumab (anti-PD-L1) treatment. Receptors were obtained from a man in his sixties with urothelial cancer. The CDR3 runs from the conserved cysteine through the conserved F or W. A D gene is named only where the DNA matches it firmly.

len: 12; j_gene: TRBJ1-2; d_gene: -; v_gene: TRBV6-1; CDR3aa: CASSAGYYGYTF; CDR3nt: TGTGCCAGCAGTGCGGGGTACTATGGCTACACCTTC
len: 16; j_gene: TRBJ1-4; d_gene: TRBD1; v_gene: TRBV7-4; CDR3aa: CASSLGQGAGNEKLFF; CDR3nt: TGTGCCAGCAGCTTAGGGCAGGGGGCAGGTAATGAAAAACTGTTTTTT
len: 17; j_gene: TRBJ2-1; d_gene: -; v_gene: TRBV5-4; CDR3aa: CASSLNYRRSSYNEQFF; CDR3nt: TGTGCCAGCAGCTTGAATTATCGGAGAAGCTCCTACAATGAGCAGTTCTTC
len: 18; j_gene: TRBJ2-1; d_gene: TRBD2; v_gene: TRBV18; CDR3aa: CASSTGTSGTRSYNEQFF; CDR3nt: TGTGCCAGCTCTACCGGGACTAGCGGGACCCGCTCCTACAATGAGCAGTTCTTC
len: 13; j_gene: TRBJ2-7; d_gene: TRBD1; v_gene: TRBV29-1; CDR3aa: CSVVPPTGDEQYF; CDR3nt: TGCAGCGTTGTCCCCCCGACAGGGGATGAGCAGTACTTC
len: 13; j_gene: TRBJ2-7; d_gene: -; v_gene: TRBV18; CDR3aa: CASPVPDTYEQYF; CDR3nt: TGTGCCAGCCCCGTCCCGGACACCTACGAGCAGTACTTC
len: 15; j_gene: TRBJ2-7; d_gene: TRBD2; v_gene: TRBV6-5; CDR3aa: CASRKTSGSSYEQYF; CDR3nt: TGTGCCAGCAGAAAAACTAGCGGGAGCTCCTACGAGCAGTACTTC
len: 15; j_gene: TRBJ1-6; d_gene: -; v_gene: TRBV4-2; CDR3aa: CASSQVRQENSPLHF; CDR3nt: TGTGCCAGCAGCCAAGTTCGCCAGGAAAATTCACCCCTCCACTTT
len: 14; j_gene: TRBJ2-2; d_gene: TRBD1; v_gene: TRBV4-3; CDR3aa: CASSRQGNTGELFF; CDR3nt: TGCGCCAGCAGCAGACAGGGTAACACCGGGGAGCTGTTTTTT
len: 15; j_gene: TRBJ2-5; d_gene: -; v_gene: TRBV19; CDR3aa: CASSIATGSQETQYF; CDR3nt: TGTGCCAGTAGTATAGCGACAGGATCTCAAGAGACCCAGTACTTC
len: 20; j_gene: TRBJ1-6; d_gene: TRBD1; v_gene: TRBV6-4; CDR3aa: CASSDSFLGQVSSYNSPLHF; CDR3nt: TGTGCCAGCAGTGACTCATTCTTGGGACAGGTGAGCTCCTATAATTCACCCCTCCACTTT
len: 13; j_gene: TRBJ2-5; d_gene: TRBD1; v_gene: TRBV29-1; CDR3aa: CSVGWTGEETQYF; CDR3nt: TGCAGCGTTGGATGGACAGGGGAAGAGACCCAGTACTTC